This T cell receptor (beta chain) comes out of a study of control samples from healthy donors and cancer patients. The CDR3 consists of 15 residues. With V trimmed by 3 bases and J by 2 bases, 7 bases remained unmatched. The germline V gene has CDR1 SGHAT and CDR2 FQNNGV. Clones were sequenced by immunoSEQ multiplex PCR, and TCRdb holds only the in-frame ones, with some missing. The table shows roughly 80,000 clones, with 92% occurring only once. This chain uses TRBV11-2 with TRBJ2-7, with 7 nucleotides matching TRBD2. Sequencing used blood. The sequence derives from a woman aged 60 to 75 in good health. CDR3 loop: CASSLASGSPYEQYF. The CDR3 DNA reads TGTGCCAGCAGCTTGGCTAGCGGATCTCCCTACGAGCAGTACTTC.